The 2 T cell receptor beta chains listed next were all sequenced from one sample in a study of blood T cell repertoires in COVID-19. Clones were sequenced by immunoSEQ multiplex PCR, and TCRdb holds only the in-frame ones, with some missing. Of roughly 110,000 clones in the sample, 86% are singletons; the top ten hold around 4.6%. Sample: peripheral blood. These receptors originate from a man in his forties or fifties with acute or convalescent COVID-19.

The chain carries TRBV5-1 and TRBJ2-2; tentative D call: TRBD2 (5 bases). CDR3 size: 15 residues. V shed 1 base and J shed 0 bases, with 7 bases lying between them. CDR1 and CDR2 from the germline V gene are SGHRS and YFSETQ. The CDR3 coding sequence is TGCGCCAGCAGCTTGCGGGGAGCGAACACCGGGGAGCTGTTTTTT. The encoded protein is CASSLRGANTGELFF.

This rearrangement joins TRBV19 to TRBJ2-5, with D unclear. Germline loops: CDR1 LNHDA, CDR2 SQIVND (reference sequence). The CDR3 runs 14 residues. Trimming took 1 base from V and 5 from J, leaving 11 bases between them. The CDR3 protein is CASSIVHSRETQYF. The CDR3 DNA reads TGTGCCAGTAGTATAGTTCACTCTCGCGAGACCCAGTACTTC.